A selection of T cell receptor beta chains follows, all from one sample in a study of T cell responses to AZD1222 COVID-19 vaccine. The data were produced by immunoSEQ multiplex PCR, yet TCRdb's version contains in-frame clones alone and is incomplete. Altogether about 210,000 clones are present, 80% to 95% being singletons, with the ten largest covering 1% to 1.5%. The specimen comprised peripheral blood, sampled on day 0 of AZD1222 vaccination. The receptors were gathered from an adult in good health. Both conserved end residues are part of each CDR3. D genes are given only for firm matches. Some rows have no size entry. The others give once, few or many, or a class for an expanded clone.

TRBV7-8,NA,NA,TRBJ2-3,TGTGCCAGCAGCTTAGGGGCAGATACGCAGTATTTT,CASSLGADTQYF
TRBV10-3,NA,NA,TRBJ2-7,TGTGCCATCAGGCCGGGACAAAACTACGAGCAGTACTTC,CAIRPGQNYEQYF
TRBV25-1,once,NA,TRBJ1-1,TGTGCCAGCAGTGCGACAGGCCCTGGGGTAGCTTTCTTT,CASSATGPGVAFF
TRBV6-5,NA,NA,TRBJ1-5,TGTGCCAGCAGCCGCGGGCCCAAGGCTCAGCCCCAGCATTTT,CASSRGPKAQPQHF
TRBV12-3/TRBV12-4,NA,NA,TRBJ1-1,TGTGCCAGCACCCTATGGGGCCCGAGTGAAGCTTTCTTT,CASTLWGPSEAFF
TRBV27,once,NA,TRBJ1-3,TGTGCCAGCGGAAATTCTGGAGGGGGCTCTGGAAACACCATATATTTT,CASGNSGGGSGNTIYF
TRBV25-1,NA,NA,TRBJ2-2,TGTGCCAGCAGTGAATATGGGTTAGGAGGGTCAACCGGGGAGCTGTTTTTT,CASSEYGLGGSTGELFF
TRBV11-1,NA,NA,TRBJ1-1,TGTGCCAGCAGCTTAGACAGGAACACTGAAGCTTTCTTT,CASSLDRNTEAFF
TRBV7-2,once,NA,TRBJ2-7,TGTGCCAGCAGCTCACGGCCGGGGGGCCTCGTCCTCGAGCAGTACTTC,CASSSRPGGLVLEQYF
TRBV7-2,NA,NA,TRBJ2-2,TGTGCCAGCAGCTTAGAGGCCAGTAACACCGGGGAGCTGTTTTTT,CASSLEASNTGELFF
TRBV3-1/TRBV3-2,NA,NA,TRBJ2-5,TGTGCCAGCAGCCAAGTAGGGGGTGAGACCCAGTACTTC,CASSQVGGETQYF
TRBV7-2,NA,TRBD1,TRBJ2-7,TGTGCCAGCAGCTTACCGTGGACAGGGGTAAGCTACGAGCAGTACTTC,CASSLPWTGVSYEQYF
TRBV28,NA,TRBD2,TRBJ2-7,TGTGCCAGCCGCTCTAGCGGGGGCCTTGAGCAGTACTTC,CASRSSGGLEQYF
TRBV5-1,NA,TRBD1,TRBJ1-2,TGCGCCAGCGGGACAGGGTCGGGTCTGGTTAACTATGGCTACACCTTC,CASGTGSGLVNYGYTF
TRBV12-5,NA,TRBD1,TRBJ1-6,TGTGCTAGTGGTTTTTGGACAGGGCCTAACAGACCCCTCCACTTT,CASGFWTGPNRPLHF
TRBV6-2/TRBV6-3,NA,NA,TRBJ1-1,TGTGCCAGCAGTGGCACGGGAGGGGGAAGTACTGAAGCTTTCTTT,CASSGTGGGSTEAFF
TRBV19,NA,TRBD1,TRBJ2-7,TGTGCCAGTCGAAACAGGGGTAACTACGAGCAGTACTTC,CASRNRGNYEQYF
TRBV7-2,NA,TRBD2,TRBJ2-5,TGTGCCAAAGGTTCTAGCGGGGGGGCCGAGACCCAGTACTTC,CAKGSSGGAETQYF
TRBV5-1,NA,NA,TRBJ1-1,TGCGCCAGCAGCTTGTTAGGGGCGGGTATGAACACTGAAGCTTTCTTT,CASSLLGAGMNTEAFF
TRBV18,NA,NA,TRBJ2-1,TGTGCCAGCTCACACGCAGGGGGGGGCCGGAGGAATGAGCAGTTCTTC,CASSHAGGGRRNEQFF
TRBV12-5,NA,TRBD1,TRBJ2-1,TGTGCTAGTGGTCTCGGGACAGGGATCGATGAGCAGTTCTTC,CASGLGTGIDEQFF
TRBV9,NA,NA,TRBJ2-5,TGTGCCAGCAGCGTAGGTCAGGAGGTAGAGACCCAGTACTTC,CASSVGQEVETQYF
TRBV27,NA,NA,TRBJ2-1,TGTGCCAGCAGTTTAAGGAATGAGCAGTTCTTC,CASSLRNEQFF
TRBV2,once,NA,TRBJ1-5,TGTGCCAGCAGTGAAGACAGTTGGCAGCCCCAGCATTTT,CASSEDSWQPQHF
TRBV6-5,few,NA,TRBJ1-6,TGTGCCAGCAGTTACTCGGGGTCTACACCCCTCCACTTT,CASSYSGSTPLHF
TRBV7-3,few,NA,TRBJ2-7,TGTGCCAGCAGCTTGGACCCCAGCGGGTACTACGAGCAGTACTTC,CASSLDPSGYYEQYF
TRBV18,NA,NA,TRBJ1-5,TGTGCCAGCTCAGATCAGCGTAGCAATCAGCCCCAGCATTTT,CASSDQRSNQPQHF
TRBV7-3,NA,NA,TRBJ2-1,TGTGCCAGCAGCCCCAGTGGGGCGTACAATGAGCAGTTCTTC,CASSPSGAYNEQFF
TRBV3-1/TRBV3-2,NA,TRBD1,TRBJ2-1,TGTGCCAGCAGCACAGGGGGGAGGGAGCAGTTCTTC,CASSTGGREQFF
TRBV18,NA,NA,TRBJ1-2,TGTGCCAGCTCACTGCTCGACAGGAACTATGGCTACACCTTC,CASSLLDRNYGYTF
TRBV5-6,NA,TRBD1,TRBJ1-1,TGTGCCAGCATCGAAGGGACAGGGCTCACTGAAGCTTTCTTT,CASIEGTGLTEAFF
TRBV2,NA,NA,TRBJ1-5,TGTGCCAGCAGTGAAATGACGGCCAATCAGCCCCAGCATTTT,CASSEMTANQPQHF
TRBV6-1,NA,NA,TRBJ2-2,TGTGCCAGCAGTGAATATGGTCGCGCGGCCACCGGGGAGCTGTTTTTT,CASSEYGRAATGELFF
TRBV6-5,NA,TRBD1,TRBJ2-3,TGTGCCAGCAGTTCCACAGGGGCTAGCACAGATACGCAGTATTTT,CASSSTGASTDTQYF
TRBV18,NA,NA,TRBJ1-5,TGTGCCAGCTCACCGGGGCAGAGCAATCAGCCCCAGCATTTT,CASSPGQSNQPQHF
TRBV30,NA,NA,TRBJ2-5,TGTGCCTGGAGTGTATCTCAAATTCAAGAGACCCAGTACTTC,CAWSVSQIQETQYF
TRBV7-3,NA,NA,TRBJ1-1,TGTGCCAGCGGCGGGGACAACACTGAAGCTTTCTTT,CASGGDNTEAFF
TRBV5-5,NA,NA,TRBJ1-2,TGTGCCAGCAGCTTGGATCTGGGGGCTTGGTATGGCTACACCTTC,CASSLDLGAWYGYTF
TRBV21-1,once,NA,TRBJ1-1,TGTGCCAGCAGCAAAGAACAGGAGAACACTGAAGCTTTCTTT,CASSKEQENTEAFF
TRBV15,NA,NA,TRBJ2-1,TGTGCCACCAGCAGAGAGACGGTGGGCTCCTACAATGAGCAGTTCTTC,CATSRETVGSYNEQFF
TRBV19,NA,NA,TRBJ1-5,TGTGCCAGTAGGTTGAGGGAGAATCAGCCCCAGCATTTT,CASRLRENQPQHF
TRBV27,NA,NA,TRBJ1-1,TGTGCCAGCAGTTTATCGACCCCAGGAACTGAAGCTTTCTTT,CASSLSTPGTEAFF
TRBV19,NA,NA,TRBJ1-1,TGTGCCAGTAGTCCTTCCCCGGCTCTGAACACTGAAGCTTTCTTT,CASSPSPALNTEAFF
TRBV5-5,NA,TRBD1,TRBJ1-3,TGTGCCAGCAGCTTGGGCCATACAGGGGTCGGAAACACCATATATTTT,CASSLGHTGVGNTIYF
TRBV6-1,NA,NA,TRBJ2-3,TGTGCCAGCAGTGAGGTGGGGGGAACAACAGATACGCAGTATTTT,CASSEVGGTTDTQYF
TRBV5-1,NA,NA,TRBJ1-2,TGCGCCAGCAGCTTGGACAGCCGAACAGCTAACTATGGCTACACCTTC,CASSLDSRTANYGYTF
TRBV27,NA,NA,TRBJ1-5,TGTGCCAGCAGTTTATCGATTTATGGTTCGAATCAGCCCCAGCATTTT,CASSLSIYGSNQPQHF
TRBV5-1,NA,NA,TRBJ2-5,TGCGCCAGCAGCTTTGGTAGGTTAGAAGAGACCCAGTACTTC,CASSFGRLEETQYF
TRBV7-6,NA,NA,TRBJ2-5,TGTGCCAGCAGTCGATATGTTGGGGTACGGGAGACCCAGTACTTC,CASSRYVGVRETQYF
TRBV28,NA,NA,TRBJ1-2,TGTGCCAGCAGTTTATTCCAGGGGAGAGGCTACACCTTC,CASSLFQGRGYTF
TRBV19,once,TRBD1,TRBJ2-3,TGTGCCAGTAGTAGGCCCGACAGGGGCTTACCAGATACGCAGTATTTT,CASSRPDRGLPDTQYF
TRBV9,NA,NA,TRBJ1-2,TGTGCCAGCGGAGGAGGGTCGGGAGGCTACACCTTC,CASGGGSGGYTF
TRBV4-2,NA,NA,TRBJ1-1,TGTGCCAGCAGCCATGGGGAGAATACGAACACTGAAGCTTTCTTT,CASSHGENTNTEAFF